The rows below give T cell receptor beta chains drawn from one sample of a study of blood T cell repertoires in COVID-19. Measured with immunoSEQ multiplex PCR; TCRdb has only the in-frame clones, and not every one. The data contain approximately 100,000 clones, 83% of them singletons. Sequenced material: peripheral blood. The receptors come from a woman in her fifties or sixties with acute or convalescent COVID-19. Both conserved end residues are part of each CDR3. A D gene is named only where the DNA matches it firmly. Size tells how often a clone was seen (once, few, many) or the class of an expanded clone, and some rows leave it out.

clone_size j_call cdr3_length v_call d_call cdr3_aa cdr3_nt
. TRBJ2-6 17 TRBV15 . CATSKPSGGDGANVLTF TGTGCCACCAGCAAACCCTCTGGAGGCGATGGGGCCAACGTCCTGACTTTC
. TRBJ2-2 14 TRBV7-2 . CASSFSGNTGELFF TGTGCCAGCAGCTTTAGCGGAAACACCGGGGAGCTGTTTTTT
. TRBJ1-1 13 TRBV12-3/TRBV12-4 . CASSLNGETEAFF TGTGCCAGCAGTTTAAATGGAGAAACTGAAGCTTTCTTT
. TRBJ1-2 13 TRBV5-6 TRBD1 CASSLDRGRSYTF TGTGCCAGCAGCTTGGACAGGGGTAGGAGCTACACCTTC
. TRBJ2-1 16 TRBV28 . CASRQGLVASYNEQFF TGTGCCAGCAGGCAGGGGTTGGTTGCCTCCTACAATGAGCAGTTCTTC
. TRBJ2-4 18 TRBV7-9 TRBD2 CASSPPRVAGAAKNIQYF TGTGCCAGCAGCCCTCCACGGGTAGCGGGAGCGGCCAAAAACATTCAGTACTTC
once TRBJ1-1 16 TRBV7-8 . CASSSEGLLMNTEAFF TGTGCCAGCAGCTCGGAGGGACTGCTCATGAACACTGAAGCTTTCTTT
. TRBJ1-2 13 TRBV5-1 TRBD1 CASSSGQGYGYTF TGCGCCAGCAGCTCGGGACAGGGCTATGGCTACACCTTC
. TRBJ1-6 15 TRBV10-3 . CAISKTRERDSPLHF TGTGCCATCAGTAAGACTAGAGAGAGAGATTCACCCCTCCACTTT
once TRBJ2-7 14 TRBV19 TRBD1 CASSPRDRVYEQYF TGTGCCAGTAGTCCTCGGGACAGGGTCTACGAGCAGTACTTC
. TRBJ2-7 14 TRBV5-5 . CASSRSGREDEQYF TGTGCCAGCAGCCGCTCGGGCAGGGAGGACGAGCAGTACTTC
. TRBJ2-1 14 TRBV10-3 . CAISRDLSNNEQFF TGTGCCATCAGCCGGGACTTGTCTAACAATGAGCAGTTCTTC
. TRBJ2-7 13 TRBV6-5 TRBD1 CASRGTGATEQYF TGTGCCAGCAGGGGGACAGGGGCAACCGAGCAGTACTTC
. TRBJ1-1 13 TRBV28 . CASSLRRNTEAFF TGTGCCAGCAGTTTAAGGAGGAACACTGAAGCTTTCTTT
. TRBJ1-4 14 TRBV10-1 . CASSEFSGQEKLFF TGCGCCAGCAGTGAGTTCTCTGGACAGGAAAAACTGTTTTTT
. TRBJ1-2 13 TRBV30 . CAWSVKAAYGYTF TGTGCCTGGAGTGTGAAGGCGGCCTATGGCTACACCTTC
once TRBJ2-7 15 TRBV28 TRBD1 CASSPDRGQTYEQYF TGTGCCAGCAGCCCGGACAGGGGGCAAACCTACGAGCAGTACTTC
. TRBJ2-7 13 TRBV21-1 . CASSTDRCHEQYF TGTGCCAGCAGCACCGACAGGTGCCACGAGCAGTACTTC
. TRBJ2-2 14 TRBV5-1 . CASSTTRVGGELFF TGCGCCAGCAGCACGACTAGGGTAGGCGGGGAGCTGTTTTTT
. TRBJ2-1 16 TRBV27 TRBD2 CASTPLLAGEGNEQFF TGTGCCAGCACCCCTTTACTAGCGGGAGAGGGAAATGAGCAGTTCTTC
few TRBJ1-1 12 TRBV28 . CASSLGYTEAFF TGTGCCAGCAGCCTAGGTTACACTGAAGCTTTCTTT
. TRBJ2-1 16 TRBV3-1/TRBV3-2 . CASSRTNYNPYNEQFF TGTGCCAGCAGCCGAACTAACTATAACCCCTACAATGAGCAGTTCTTC
. TRBJ2-3 15 TRBV5-1 TRBD2 CASSSWTSGSDTQYF TGCGCCAGCAGCTCCTGGACTAGCGGGTCTGATACGCAGTATTTT
. TRBJ1-2 12 TRBV28 . CASSSTGYGYTF TGTGCCAGCAGTTCCACAGGGTATGGCTACACCTTC
. TRBJ2-7 13 TRBV28 . CASTPGSSYEQYF TGTGCCAGCACCCCAGGGTCATCCTACGAGCAGTACTTC
. TRBJ2-3 16 TRBV2 . CASSERRGLGVDTQYF TGTGCCAGCAGTGAACGGCGGGGGCTCGGTGTAGATACGCAGTATTTT
once TRBJ1-2 16 TRBV5-6 TRBD1 CASSLVGDRGTDGYTF TGTGCCAGCAGCTTGGTAGGGGACAGGGGAACCGATGGCTACACCTTC
. TRBJ1-1 17 TRBV28 . CASSPRPMQGLNTEAFF TGTGCCAGCAGCCCTCGGCCTATGCAGGGGTTGAACACTGAAGCTTTCTTT
. TRBJ1-3 16 TRBV30 . CAWSVLPGISRNTIYF TGTGCCTGGAGTGTTCTCCCGGGGATATCGAGAAACACCATATATTTT
few TRBJ1-1 14 TRBV6-6 . CASSRGQTNTEAFF TGTGCCAGCAGTCGTGGACAGACCAACACTGAAGCTTTCTTT
. TRBJ2-2 14 TRBV5-1 . CASSPFRGAGELFF TGCGCCAGCAGCCCGTTCCGCGGTGCCGGGGAGCTGTTTTTT
. TRBJ2-3 14 TRBV6-5 . CASSYGRLTDTQYF TGTGCCAGCAGTTACGGGAGGTTGACAGATACGCAGTATTTT
. TRBJ1-2 13 TRBV19 . CASSIGSGTGYTF TGTGCCAGTAGTATTGGGAGTGGAACTGGCTACACCTTC
. TRBJ1-3 19 TRBV7-6 . CASSLELGSGTGTGNTIYF TGTGCCAGCAGCTTAGAGTTGGGGTCGGGCACAGGGACAGGAAACACCATATATTTT
. TRBJ2-2 15 TRBV3-1/TRBV3-2 TRBD1 CASSQLGQLAGELFF TGTGCCAGCAGCCAACTGGGACAGTTGGCCGGGGAGCTGTTTTTT
. TRBJ1-1 14 TRBV10-2 . CASSGRQKNTEAFF TGCGCCAGCAGTGGCAGACAGAAGAACACTGAAGCTTTCTTT
. TRBJ1-6 16 TRBV15 TRBD1 CATSRDPAGGDSPLHF TGTGCCACCAGCAGAGATCCGGCAGGGGGAGACTCACCCCTCCACTTT
once TRBJ1-2 13 TRBV29-1 . CSVADGELYGYTF TGCAGCGTGGCGGACGGGGAGCTCTATGGCTACACCTTC
. TRBJ1-1 14 TRBV28 . CATRQAIMNTEAFF TGTGCCACCAGACAGGCTATAATGAACACTGAAGCTTTCTTT
. TRBJ1-2 13 TRBV7-2 TRBD1 CASNSPGTGVYTF TGTGCCAGCAACAGCCCCGGGACAGGGGTCTACACCTTC